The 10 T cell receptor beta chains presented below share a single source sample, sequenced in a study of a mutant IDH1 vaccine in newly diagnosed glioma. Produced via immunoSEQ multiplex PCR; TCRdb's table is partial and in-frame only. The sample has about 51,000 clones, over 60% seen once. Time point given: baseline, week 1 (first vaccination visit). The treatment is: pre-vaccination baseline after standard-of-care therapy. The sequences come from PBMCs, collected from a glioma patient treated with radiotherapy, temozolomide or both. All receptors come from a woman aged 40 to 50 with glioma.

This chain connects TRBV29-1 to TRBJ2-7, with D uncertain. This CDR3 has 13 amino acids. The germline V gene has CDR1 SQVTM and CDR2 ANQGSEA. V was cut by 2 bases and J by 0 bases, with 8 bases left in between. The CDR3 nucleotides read TGCAGCGTTGAATGGGTTGGCTCCTACGAGCAGTACTTC. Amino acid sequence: CSVEWVGSYEQYF.

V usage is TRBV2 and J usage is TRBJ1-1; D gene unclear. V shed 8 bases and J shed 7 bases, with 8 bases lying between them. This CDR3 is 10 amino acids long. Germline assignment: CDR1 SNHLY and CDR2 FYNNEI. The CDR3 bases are TGTGCCAGCGGTTGGGGTGAAGCTTTCTTT. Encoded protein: CASGWGEAFF.

The CDR3 sequence is CASSLAGQKDYEQYF. The CDR3 nucleotides read TGCGCCAGCAGCTTGGCGGGACAGAAAGACTACGAGCAGTACTTC. The rearrangement links TRBV5-1 to TRBJ2-7, with 7 bases fitting TRBD1. The CDR3 has 15 amino acids. Losses at the gene ends were 0 bases for V and 3 bases for J; bases not matched to a gene: 6. Germline values: CDR1 SGHRS, CDR2 YFSETQ.

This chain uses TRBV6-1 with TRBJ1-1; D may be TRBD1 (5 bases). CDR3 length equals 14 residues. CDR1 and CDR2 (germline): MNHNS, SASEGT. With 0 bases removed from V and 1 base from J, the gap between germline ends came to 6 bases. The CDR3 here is CASSEARGNTEAFF. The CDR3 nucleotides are TGTGCCAGCAGTGAAGCTAGGGGGAACACTGAAGCTTTCTTT.

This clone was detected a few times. CDR3 coding DNA: TGTGCCAGTAACCCACACAGGGGAGGGGAAGCTTTCTTT. Translated, it gives CASNPHRGGEAFF. This rearrangement joins TRBV19 to TRBJ1-1; TRBD1 matches 7 bases. Trimming cost V 7 bases and J 8 bases; bases outside gene matches: 10. CDR3 size: 13 residues. Germline CDR1 and CDR2: LNHDA and SQIVND (reference sequence). The full variable domain, rest sourced from reference TRBV19 and TRBJ1-1, is DGGITQSPKYLFRKEGQNVTLSCEQNLNHDAMYWYRQDPGQGLRLIYYSQIVNDFQKGDIAEGYSVSREKKESFPLTVTSAQKNPTAFYLCASNPHRGGEAFFGQGTRLTVV.

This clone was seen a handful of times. The DNA of the CDR3 is TGTGCCAGCTCAATCGGACAGGGAGGAATCACTGAAGCTTTCTTT. Its protein is CASSIGQGGITEAFF. V is TRBV18 and J is TRBJ1-1, with 8 bases fitting TRBD1. The CDR3 extends over 15 amino acids. Germline CDR1 KGHSH, CDR2 LQKENI. The ends lost 5 bases at V and 4 bases at J; junction bases unmatched: 9.

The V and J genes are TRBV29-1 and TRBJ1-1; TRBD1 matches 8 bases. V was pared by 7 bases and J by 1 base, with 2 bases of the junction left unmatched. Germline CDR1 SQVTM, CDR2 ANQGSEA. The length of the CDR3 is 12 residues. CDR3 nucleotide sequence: TGCAGCGCTGGGACAGGGAACACTGAAGCTTTCTTT. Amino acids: CSAGTGNTEAFF.

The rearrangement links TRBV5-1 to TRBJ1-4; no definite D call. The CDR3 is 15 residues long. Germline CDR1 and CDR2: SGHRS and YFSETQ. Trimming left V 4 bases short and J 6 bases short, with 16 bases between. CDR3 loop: CASSPGAGSHEKLFF. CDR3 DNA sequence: TGCGCCAGCAGCCCCGGCGCTGGGAGTCATGAAAAACTGTTTTTT.

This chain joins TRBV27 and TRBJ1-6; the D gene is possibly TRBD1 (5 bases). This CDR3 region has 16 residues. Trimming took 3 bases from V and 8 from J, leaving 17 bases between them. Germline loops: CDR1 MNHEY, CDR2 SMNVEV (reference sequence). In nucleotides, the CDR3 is TGTGCCAGCAGTTTCCTTTTGGGAGGGGCCGATTCACCCCTCCACTTT. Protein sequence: CASSFLLGGADSPLHF.

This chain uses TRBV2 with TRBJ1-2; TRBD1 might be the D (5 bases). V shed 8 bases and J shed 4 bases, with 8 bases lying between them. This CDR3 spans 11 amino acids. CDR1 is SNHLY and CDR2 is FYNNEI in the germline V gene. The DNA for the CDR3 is TGTGCCAGCGGGGCGGCCTATGGCTACACCTTC. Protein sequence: CASGAAYGYTF. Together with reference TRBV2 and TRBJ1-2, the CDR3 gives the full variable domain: EPEVTQTPSHQVTQMGQEVILRCVPISNHLYFYWYRQILGQKVEFLVSFYNNEISEKSEIFDDQFSVERPDGSNFTLKIRSTKLEDSAMYFCASGAAYGYTFGSGTRLTVV.